Each of the 31 T cell receptor beta chains below was sequenced from the same sample in a study of blood T cells in healthy people across ages (dated by TCRdb to between 2014 and 2017). Libraries were prepared through 5' RACE. Sequencing was carried out with an Illumina HiSeq 2500. A second roughly 7 to 11 cycle PCR used a sample-barcoded 5' primer and a J-beta primer mix. TCRdb trimmed the raw reads at Q25, called clones with MiXCR and kept productive beta chains. CDR3 protein duplicates are merged, each entry listing the most common genes and DNA. The sample has about 1.5 million distinct CDR3 sequences on record, approximately 43% of them singletons. The top ten clonotypes cover less than 5% of the sample. Sequencing used blood. These receptors were taken from a woman aged 18-30 years in good health.

This rearrangement joins TRBV12-3 or TRBV12-4 to TRBJ2-3; weak D call: TRBD2 (6 bases). The CDR3 is 18 amino acids. Trimming removed 0 bases at V and 3 bases at J, with 19 bases between. Written as DNA, the CDR3 is TGTGCCAGCAGTTTAGCTAGTACGAGACTAGTGTCGACAGATACGCAGTATTTT. This gives the protein CASSLASTRLVSTDTQYF.

This chain connects TRBV20-1 to TRBJ2-1; 10 positions match TRBD2. V dropped 4 bases and J dropped 4; count of bases not matched to a gene: 7. There are 15 residues in the CDR3. CDR1 and CDR2 (germline): DFQATT, SNEGSKA (reference sequence). The CDR3: CSATGLAEMYNEQFF. The CDR3 bases are TGCAGTGCTACCGGACTAGCGGAAATGTACAATGAGCAGTTCTTC.

This clonotype was seen a handful of times. The CDR3: CAISERGAGRTDTQYF. The CDR3 region has the DNA TGTGCCATCAGTGAGCGGGGAGCGGGAAGGACAGATACGCAGTATTTT. The J gene is TRBJ2-3, the V gene TRBV10-3; TRBD2 matches at 7 bases. With V trimmed by 2 bases and J by 3 bases, 8 bases remained unmatched. The germline CDR1 and CDR2 sequences are ENHRY and SYGVKD. The CDR3 length is 16 residues.

The CDR3 is CSVFGGDSLYEQYF. In nucleotides, the CDR3 is TGCAGCGTTTTCGGGGGGGACAGCCTCTACGAGCAGTACTTC. The V and J genes are TRBV29-1 and TRBJ2-7; weak D call: TRBD2 (8 bases). CDR3 size: 14 residues. Germline V gene sequence: CDR1 SQVTM, CDR2 ANQGSEA. Trimming stripped 5 bases from V and 3 bases from J, with 17 bases between.

This clonotype was counted a few times. The chain carries TRBV12-3 or TRBV12-4 and TRBJ2-5; TRBD2 aligns across 11 bases. The V and J ends lost 0 bases and 5 bases, in that order; junction bases with no gene match: 2. The CDR3 totals 15 residues. This CDR3 reads CASSLAGTSGETQYF. The CDR3 DNA follows: TGTGCCAGCAGTTTAGCCGGGACTAGCGGTGAGACCCAGTACTTC.

This CDR3 is CASRTGTGRGNTIYF. The CDR3 DNA is TGTGCCAGCAGGACTGGGACAGGCCGAGGAAACACCATATATTTT. The chain has TRBV12-3 or TRBV12-4 and TRBJ1-3; 8 positions agree with TRBD1. This CDR3 comprises 15 residues. Unmatched junction bases numbered 8, after V lost 6 bases and J lost 4 bases.

The chain has TRBV30 and TRBJ1-6, with D uncertain. Germline-derived CDR1 and CDR2 are GTSNPN and SVGIG (reference sequence). V lost 2 bases, J lost 8 bases, and 10 bases lay in between. There are 13 residues in the CDR3. The CDR3 is CAWSPGADSPLHF. For the CDR3, the DNA is TGTGCCTGGAGTCCAGGTGCTGATTCACCCCTCCACTTT.

The chain links TRBV24-1 to TRBJ2-1; 7 bases are shared with TRBD2. CDR3 length: 12 amino acids. Germline CDR1 and CDR2: KGHDR and SFDVKD. V dropped 3 bases and J dropped 12; count of bases not matched to a gene: 4. CDR3 sequence reads: CATSDPREGQFF. For the CDR3, the DNA is TGTGCCACCAGTGATCCCAGGGAGGGGCAGTTCTTC.

The CDR3 DNA sequence: TGCAGCGTTGCTGGGGACTATGGAGCAACTAATGAAAAACTGTTTTTT. This encodes CSVAGDYGATNEKLFF. V is TRBV29-1 and J is TRBJ1-4; maybe TRBD1 (5 bases). V lost 4 bases and J lost 0, with 15 bases in between. The CDR3 length is 16 residues. Germline V gene data show CDR1 as SQVTM and CDR2 as ANQGSEA. Complete variable domain (other parts from reference TRBV29-1 and TRBJ1-4): SAVISQKPSRDICQRGTSLTIQCQVDSQVTMMFWYRQQPGQSLTLIATANQGSEATYESGFVIDKFPISRPNLTFSTLTVSNMSPEDSSIYLCSVAGDYGATNEKLFFGSGTQLSVL.

The CDR3 loop is CASSLEMGNQPQHF. CDR3 DNA: TGTGCCAGCAGCCTGGAAATGGGTAATCAGCCCCAGCATTTT. V gene TRBV6-2 or TRBV6-3 combines with J gene TRBJ1-5; D unclear. This CDR3 has 14 residues. Trimming took off 6 bases at V and 4 bases at J, with 13 bases between the two ends. Germline V lookup: CDR1 MNHEY, CDR2 SVGEGT.

This sequence joins TRBV4-1 and TRBJ2-1; TRBD1 agrees at 7 bases. J was trimmed by 6 bases and V by 4 bases; bases with no gene match: 12. This CDR3 comprises 16 residues. Germline assignment: CDR1 MGHRA and CDR2 YSYEKL. The CDR3 protein is CASSPISGQELNEQFF. The CDR3 bases are TGCGCCAGCAGCCCCATCTCCGGACAGGAACTCAATGAGCAGTTCTTC.

The chain uses TRBV28 and TRBJ2-7; no firm D call. The CDR3 is made up of 14 amino acids. CDR1 is MDHEN and CDR2 is SYDVKM in the germline V gene. The V gene lost 6 bases and the J gene lost 1 base, with 13 bases spanning the gap. CDR3 coding DNA: TGTGCCAGCAGGAGAAGGCCTGGGTCCTACGAGCAGTACTTC. Its protein is CASRRRPGSYEQYF.

The rearrangement joins TRBV19 to TRBJ1-5, with TRBD1 as a possible D gene (6 bases). This CDR3 has 14 amino acids. Germline lookup yields CDR1 LNHDA and CDR2 SQIVND (reference sequence). Trimming removed 4 bases at V and 3 bases at J, with 10 bases between. The CDR3 loop reads CASSTRQVNQPQHF. For the CDR3, the DNA is TGTGCCAGTAGTACCCGACAGGTCAATCAGCCCCAGCATTTT.

The table lists this clonotype with a few counts. V and J are TRBV25-1 and TRBJ2-5, with D possibly TRBD1 on 6 matching bases. The V gene lost 1 base and the J gene lost 1 base, with 10 bases spanning the gap. Germline values: CDR1 MGHDK, CDR2 SYGVNS. The length of the CDR3 is 15 residues. CDR3 region: CASSESGRGQETQYF. CDR3 DNA: TGTGCCAGCAGTGAATCGGGCAGGGGCCAAGAGACCCAGTACTTC.

This clonotype has a handful of counts. The chain carries TRBV5-1 and TRBJ1-2; D perhaps matches TRBD1 (6 bases). Trimming took off 1 base at V and 2 bases at J, with 12 bases between the two ends. Germline V gives CDR1 SGHRS, CDR2 YFSETQ. CDR3 size: 15 residues. The CDR3 DNA is TGCGCCAGCAGCTTGTGGGGGGCTCTCAACTATGGCTACACCTTC. It codes for CASSLWGALNYGYTF.

There are a few counts of this clonotype. The chain is built from TRBV6-5 and TRBJ1-6, with 10 nucleotides matching TRBD1. The CDR3 runs to 16 residues. After removal of 4 bases from V and 3 bases from J, the junction contained 3 bases not matched to a gene. Germline V gives CDR1 MNHEY, CDR2 SVGAGI. CDR3 sequence reads: CASSSRTGGYNSPLHF. CDR3 bases: TGTGCCAGCAGTTCCCGGACAGGGGGCTATAATTCACCCCTCCACTTT.

Points on this clonotype: Its ends do not fully match the called genes, so a read error is possible. Here the CDR3 DNA reads TGTGCCAGTAGTGCGAGGACAGGGAGAGGTGGCCACACCTTC. Encoded protein: CASSARTGRGGHTF. The chain couples TRBV19 to TRBJ1-2; 8 nucleotides agree with TRBD1. The CDR3 is 14 residues long. Germline V gene lookup returns CDR1 LNHDA and CDR2 SQIVND (reference sequence).

V gene TRBV12-3 or TRBV12-4 combines with J gene TRBJ2-1; D unclear. The CDR3 loop spans 10 amino acids. V lost 7 bases and J 9 bases, leaving 7 bases between the germline ends. The CDR3 loop reads CASMVSEQFF. The CDR3 coding sequence is TGTGCCAGCATGGTTAGTGAGCAGTTCTTC.

This clonotype was observed a handful of times. V gene TRBV7-2 combines with J gene TRBJ2-3; weak D call: TRBD2 (6 bases). V lost 4 bases, J lost 4 bases, and 15 bases lay in between. This CDR3 region has 15 residues. Germline values: CDR1 SGHTA, CDR2 FQGNSA. The CDR3 here is CASSSFGRGADTQYF. The CDR3 nucleotides are TGTGCCAGCAGCTCCTTTGGGCGGGGCGCAGATACGCAGTATTTT.

The J gene is TRBJ2-1, the V gene TRBV4-3; the match to TRBD2 covers 7 bases. This CDR3 spans 14 amino acids. Germline-derived CDR1 and CDR2 are LGHNA and YSLEER. Trimming cost V 6 bases and J 3 bases; bases outside gene matches: 5. The CDR3 spells CASSRDYFYNEQFF. CDR3 sequence (DNA): TGCGCCAGCAGTCGGGACTACTTCTACAATGAGCAGTTCTTC.

This chain uses TRBV11-2 with TRBJ2-5; D is undetermined. V lost 5 bases and J lost 1, with 11 bases in between. This CDR3 has 14 amino acids. CDR1 and CDR2 (germline): SGHAT, FQNNGV. DNA for the CDR3: TGTGCCAGCAGCCAAGAGGTAGCCCAAGAGACCCAGTACTTC. This sequence encodes CASSQEVAQETQYF.

This sequence joins TRBV6-5 and TRBJ1-1; 7 bases fit TRBD1. The CDR3 consists of 15 residues. The junction had 7 bases not matched to a gene; V was cut back by 6 bases and J by 0 bases. Germline CDR1 and CDR2: MNHEY and SVGAGI. The DNA of the CDR3 is TGTGCCAGCAGACAGGGGCCCCGGTTGAACACTGAAGCTTTCTTT. This translates into CASRQGPRLNTEAFF.

The gene calls are TRBV3-1 and TRBJ1-5; 8 nucleotides align to TRBD1. Germline-derived CDR1 and CDR2 are LGHDT and YNNKEL (reference sequence). The CDR3 consists of 15 residues. The V and J ends lost 4 bases and 6 bases, in that order; junction bases with no gene match: 8. The CDR3 sequence: CASSRAGQGVQPQHF. CDR3 nucleotides: TGTGCCAGCAGCCGTGCTGGACAGGGAGTTCAGCCCCAGCATTTT.

This clonotype occurred a few times. The V gene is TRBV20-1, the J gene TRBJ2-2, with D hard to call. This CDR3 comprises 11 residues. CDR1 and CDR2 from the germline V gene are DFQATT and SNEGSKA (reference sequence). Trimming took 0 bases from V and 7 from J, leaving 3 bases between them. Here the CDR3 reads CSARDGGELFF. The CDR3 DNA is TGCAGTGCTAGAGACGGCGGGGAGCTGTTTTTT.

For this clonotype: With a much larger clone just one base away, this may be a read error. The V and J genes are TRBV27 and TRBJ2-2; D not resolved. With 5 bases removed from V and 5 bases from J, the gap between germline ends came to 3 bases. The CDR3 totals 11 residues. The germline gives CDR1 MNHEY, CDR2 SMNVEV (reference sequence). The CDR3 reads CASSKTGELFF. CDR3 nucleotide sequence: TGTGCCAGCAGTAAAACCGGGGAGCTGTTTTTT.

This chain uses TRBV9 with TRBJ1-2; 7 bases fit TRBD1. This CDR3 is built from 14 residues. Germline values: CDR1 SGDLS, CDR2 YYNGEE. V dropped 2 bases and J dropped 4; count of bases not matched to a gene: 5. CDR3 DNA: TGTGCCAGCAGCGTGGGCAGGGGGTTCTATGGCTACACCTTC. It codes for CASSVGRGFYGYTF.

The rearrangement uses TRBV14 and TRBJ2-3, with D maybe TRBD2 (5 bases). The germline V gene has CDR1 SGHDN and CDR2 FVKESK. The CDR3 has 18 amino acids. The ends were cut back, 2 bases at V and 0 bases at J, with 18 bases in the middle. The CDR3 protein is CASSQWSQLGSSTDTQYF. The DNA for the CDR3 is TGTGCCAGCAGCCAATGGTCCCAACTAGGCTCTAGCACAGATACGCAGTATTTT. Drawing the rest from reference TRBV14 and TRBJ2-3, the complete variable domain is EAGVTQFPSHSVIEKGQTVTLRCDPISGHDNLYWYRRVMGKEIKFLLHFVKESKQDESGMPNNRFLAERTGGTYSTLKVQPAELEDSGVYFCASSQWSQLGSSTDTQYFGPGTRLTVL.

This clonotype appeared a few times. The chain combines TRBV12-3 or TRBV12-4 with TRBJ1-1; tentative D call: TRBD1 (6 bases). The CDR3 contains 14 residues. Trimming removed 7 bases at V and 1 base at J, with 13 bases between. CDR3 in amino acids: CASTIGGGNTEAFF. DNA for the CDR3: TGTGCCAGCACAATAGGAGGGGGGAACACTGAAGCTTTCTTT.

The chain joins TRBV24-1 to TRBJ2-1, with 11 positions matching TRBD1. Trimming cost V 4 bases and J 3 bases; bases outside gene matches: 4. Germline V lookup: CDR1 KGHDR, CDR2 SFDVKD. The CDR3 spans 16 residues. The CDR3 DNA is TGTGCCACCAGTGACCCGGGGACAGGGGGCTACAATGAGCAGTTCTTC. This gives the protein CATSDPGTGGYNEQFF.

The J gene is TRBJ1-1, the V gene TRBV6-2 or TRBV6-3, with unresolved D. V was shortened by 7 bases and J by 3 bases, with 9 bases between the two germline ends. Germline CDR1 MNHEY, CDR2 SVGEGT. The CDR3 loop spans 12 amino acids. The CDR3 bases are TGTGCCAGCAAGTTCCTCTACACTGAAGCTTTCTTT. This sequence encodes CASKFLYTEAFF.

The chain is built from TRBV4-3 and TRBJ2-3, with D possibly TRBD2 on 6 matching bases. Per the germline V gene, CDR1 is LGHNA and CDR2 is YSLEER. The CDR3 covers 14 residues. The V end was cut by 3 bases, the J end by 9 bases, with 16 bases between. CDR3 loop: CASSQDYPGATQYF. The CDR3 DNA sequence: TGCGCCAGCAGCCAGGACTACCCGGGAGCAACGCAGTATTTT.